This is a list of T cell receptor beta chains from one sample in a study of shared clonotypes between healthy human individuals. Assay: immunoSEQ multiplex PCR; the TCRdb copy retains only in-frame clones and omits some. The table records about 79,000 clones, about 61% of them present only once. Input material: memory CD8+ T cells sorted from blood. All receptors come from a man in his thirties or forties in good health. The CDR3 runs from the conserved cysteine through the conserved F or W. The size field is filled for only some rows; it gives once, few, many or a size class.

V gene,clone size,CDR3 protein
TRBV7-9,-,CASSLAALAGSYEQYF
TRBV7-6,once,CASSLGAGGDQPQHF
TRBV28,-,CASSLTAYGYTF
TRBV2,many,CAINPTGSHYEQYF
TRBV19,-,CASRTGQGSSDTQYF
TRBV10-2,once,CASIGPTNTGELFF
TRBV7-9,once,CASSLGEVAYNEQFF
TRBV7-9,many,CASSPQIAGGPAYNEQFF
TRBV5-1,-,CASSLVGRVSSYEQYF
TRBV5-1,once,CASSLERSGANVLTF
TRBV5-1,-,CASSWGQDYEQYF
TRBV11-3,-,CASSLGNEQFF
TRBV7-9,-,CASSPRAGGIYGYTF
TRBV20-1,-,CSASRDHGYTF
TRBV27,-,CASSINGPETQYF
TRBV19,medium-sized,CARKMCSGRNEQFF
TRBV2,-,CASRDPGELFF
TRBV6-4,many,CASSGTSGSGENEQFF
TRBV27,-,CASSPGQMPGELFF
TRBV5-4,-,CASSFLNSITHVGELFF
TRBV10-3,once,CAISSGQPTNTGELFF
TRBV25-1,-,CASSPDRDPTDTQYF
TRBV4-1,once,CASSQTLPGRGRVETQYF
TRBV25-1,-,CASSEAPLGETQYF
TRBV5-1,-,CASSLVGNRPDEQYF
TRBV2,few,CASSHTSGVYNEQFF
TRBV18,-,CASSPTGGNIYEQYF
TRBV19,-,CASSKERRANYGYTF
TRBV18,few,CASSQTGEGQPQHF
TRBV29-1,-,CSVFRTSGEQYF
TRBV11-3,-,CASSLLPGHEQYF
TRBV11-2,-,CASTTAKRLAGVTGELFF
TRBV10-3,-,CAISELLRPGTGGSGANVLTF
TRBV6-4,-,CASSDSSPSGANVLTF
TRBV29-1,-,CSARGGSYNEQFF
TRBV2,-,CASSNRMGEEGYTF
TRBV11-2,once,CASSRRDRGLQNYGYTF
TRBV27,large,CASSLQGANYEQYF
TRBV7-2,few,CASSQKAGGRGYTF
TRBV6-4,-,CASTRTSATGELFF
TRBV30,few,CAWRGSYRGGNQPQHF